This T cell receptor beta chain was recovered during a study of T cells after yellow fever vaccination. Findings and caveats of the study: The study noted that FACS-sorted repertoires could contain abundant clonotypes contaminating from the bulk population.

Trimming removed 1 base at V and 4 bases at J, with 15 bases between. Germline lookup yields CDR1 SGHKS and CDR2 YYEKEE (reference sequence). This CDR3 is built from 16 residues. Via MiXCR, TCRdb re-called the 5' RACE reads, giving one row per CDR3 protein. The sample records 400,000 to 650,000 distinct CDR3 sequences, about a fifth being singletons. A remark on this clonotype: Its antigen is currently unknown.

The sample here was PBMCs, taken around 3 weeks after the first yellow fever vaccination. This sequence originates from a young man who received the YFV17D yellow fever vaccine. The chain uses TRBV5-5 and TRBJ2-1, with D perhaps TRBD2 (5 bases). The CDR3 sequence is CASSLFVLRGYNEQFF. The CDR3 DNA is TGTGCCAGCAGCTTGTTTGTCCTACGAGGGTACAATGAGCAGTTCTTC.